The 30 T cell receptor beta chains listed next were all sequenced from one sample in a study of blood T cell repertoires in COVID-19. The method was immunoSEQ multiplex PCR; TCRdb's version includes in-frame clones alone and lacks a portion of them. The sample has 350,000 to 500,000 clones; over 75% are singletons. Sequenced: PBMCs or T cells enriched from blood (not recorded which). These receptor sequences come from a woman aged 18-29 years who had been exposed to COVID-19.

The genes are TRBV5-1 and TRBJ2-1, with 13 bases matching TRBD2. Germline CDR1 and CDR2: SGHRS and YFSETQ. After removal of 3 bases from V and 9 bases from J, the junction contained 6 bases not matched to a gene. The CDR3 sequence is 15 residues long. CDR3 sequence: CASSSPGLAGTEQFF. The CDR3, as DNA: TGCGCCAGCAGCTCGCCGGGACTAGCGGGAACTGAGCAGTTCTTC.

This chain links TRBV11-2 with TRBJ2-1; 10 nucleotides agree with TRBD1. Germline CDR1 reads SGHAT; CDR2 reads FQNNGV. This CDR3 has 17 residues. Trimming cost V 1 base and J 8 bases; bases outside gene matches: 11. In nucleotides, the CDR3 is TGTGCCAGCAGCTTAGCTCGGGGACAGGGGATTTACGATGAGCAGTTCTTC. Amino acids: CASSLARGQGIYDEQFF.

The chain recombines TRBV11-3 with TRBJ2-2, with 9 nucleotides matching TRBD1. The length of the CDR3 is 15 residues. The J segment lost 5 bases and the V segment lost 3 bases, leaving 4 bases of the junction unmatched. CDR1 is SGHNT, CDR2 YENEEA, per germline. The DNA of the CDR3 is TGTGCCAGCAGCTTGGGACAGGGAGAGACCGGGGAGCTGTTTTTT. The encoded protein is CASSLGQGETGELFF. The full variable domain, completed using reference TRBV11-3 and TRBJ2-2, is EAGVVQSPRYKIIEKKQPVAFWCNPISGHNTLYWYLQNLGQGPELLIRYENEEAVDDSQLPKDRFSAERLKGVDSTLKIQPAELGDSAVYLCASSLGQGETGELFFGEGSRLTVL.

The chain links TRBV27 to TRBJ1-6; 9 bases align to TRBD1. CDR3 length: 19 amino acids. V lost 2 bases, J lost 3 bases, and 11 bases stayed unmatched. Germline CDR1 is MNHEY and CDR2 is SMNVEV (reference sequence). The CDR3 DNA sequence: TGTGCCAGCAGTTTAGGGGGACAGGGAAAGTGGGTCTATAATTCACCCCTCCACTTT. Protein sequence: CASSLGGQGKWVYNSPLHF.

This sequence joins TRBV19 and TRBJ1-2, with D perhaps matching TRBD1 (6 bases). Germline CDR1 reads LNHDA; CDR2 reads SQIVND (reference sequence). With 5 bases removed from V and 4 bases from J, the gap between germline ends came to 11 bases. CDR3 length: 13 residues. CDR3 in amino acids: CASSRTGSYGYTF. CDR3 nucleotide sequence: TGTGCCAGTAGTCGAACAGGGAGCTATGGCTACACCTTC. Filled out from reference TRBV19 and TRBJ1-2, the complete variable domain reads DGGITQSPKYLFRKEGQNVTLSCEQNLNHDAMYWYRQDPGQGLRLIYYSQIVNDFQKGDIAEGYSVSREKKESFPLTVTSAQKNPTAFYLCASSRTGSYGYTFGSGTRLTVV.

This rearrangement joins TRBV5-4 to TRBJ2-2, with D unresolved. Deletions cut 3 bases from V and 3 bases from J, with 18 bases between. CDR1 and CDR2 from the germline V gene are SGHNT and YYREEE (reference sequence). The CDR3 totals 17 residues. The CDR3 here is CASSSPASRSHTGELFF. The CDR3 nucleotides are TGTGCCAGCAGCTCCCCGGCCTCGCGGAGTCACACCGGGGAGCTGTTTTTT.

The V call is TRBV5-1, the J call TRBJ2-1; 10 bases match TRBD2. Germline V gene lookup returns CDR1 SGHRS and CDR2 YFSETQ. This CDR3 is 17 amino acids long. V dropped 4 bases and J dropped 3; count of bases not matched to a gene: 10. The CDR3 region has the DNA TGCGCCAGCAGCCCGTCCCGAGCGGGGGGGGTCTACAATGAGCAGTTCTTC. It is translated as CASSPSRAGGVYNEQFF. Full variable domain (outside the CDR3, taken from reference TRBV5-1 and TRBJ2-1): KAGVTQTPRYLIKTRGQQVTLSCSPISGHRSVSWYQQTPGQGLQFLFEYFSETQRNKGNFPGRFSGRQFSNSRSEMNVSTLELGDSALYLCASSPSRAGGVYNEQFFGPGTRLTVL.

The rearrangement uses TRBV2 and TRBJ1-5, with D possibly TRBD1 on 5 matching bases. Germline V gene data show CDR1 as SNHLY and CDR2 as FYNNEI. Trimming took 4 bases from V and 8 from J, leaving 15 bases between them. The CDR3 length is 14 residues. The CDR3 region has the DNA TGTGCCAGCAGTGCAACGGGACTGAGGGAGCCCCAGCATTTT. It yields the protein CASSATGLREPQHF.

This clone was seen more than once but under ten times. The chain carries TRBV7-8 and TRBJ1-2; D is perhaps TRBD1 (6 bases). Germline V gene data show CDR1 as SGHVS and CDR2 as FQNEAQ. V lost 5 bases, J lost 4 bases, and 11 bases lay in between. CDR3 length equals 13 residues. The CDR3 sequence is CASSPDRLYGYTF. CDR3 DNA sequence: TGTGCCAGCAGCCCGGACAGACTCTATGGCTACACCTTC.

This clone was counted once. This rearrangement joins TRBV6-6 to TRBJ1-1; D gene uncertain. CDR1 and CDR2 from the germline V gene are MNHNY and SVGAGI (reference sequence). V shed 7 bases and J shed 4 bases, with 13 bases lying between them. This CDR3 region has 13 residues. The CDR3 region is CASKAGAGTEAFF. CDR3 sequence (DNA): TGTGCCAGCAAGGCGGGAGCGGGCACTGAAGCTTTCTTT.

The rearrangement uses TRBV9 and TRBJ1-1; 7 nucleotides line up with TRBD1. Per the germline V gene, CDR1 is SGDLS and CDR2 is YYNGEE. The V segment lost 0 bases and the J segment 4 bases; nucleotides outside the gene matches: 9. This CDR3 spans 16 amino acids. CDR3 region: CASSVATGVEGTEAFF. In DNA form, the CDR3 reads TGTGCCAGCAGCGTAGCAACAGGGGTGGAGGGCACTGAAGCTTTCTTT. The full variable domain, completed using reference TRBV9 and TRBJ1-1, is DSGVTQTPKHLITATGQRVTLRCSPRSGDLSVYWYQQSLDQGLQFLIQYYNGEERAKGNILERFSAQQFPDLHSELNLSSLELGDSALYFCASSVATGVEGTEAFFGQGTRLTVV.

With respect to this clone: A read error may produce the germline difference seen at one junction end. The chain combines TRBV3-1 (or the pseudogene TRBV3-2) with TRBJ2-7, with D possibly matching TRBD1 (6 bases). CDR1 and CDR2 from the germline V gene are LGHDT and YNNKEL (reference sequence). The CDR3 spans 14 residues. The CDR3 nucleotides read TGTGCCAGCCGCACGTCAGGGGTCTCCTCCGAGCAGTACTTC. Protein product: CASRTSGVSSEQYF.

The chain recombines TRBV29-1 with TRBJ1-1; D may be TRBD1 (5 bases). Trimming cost V 4 bases and J 3 bases, with 15 bases left between them. This CDR3 has 14 amino acids. Per germline, CDR1 SQVTM and CDR2 ANQGSEA. CDR3 in DNA: TGCAGCGTTGCTGCTTCCAGGGCGGACACTGAAGCTTTCTTT. This gives the protein CSVAASRADTEAFF.

With respect to this clone: The DNA is left out, because the CDR3 cannot be placed on it with certainty; the CDR3 is given as TCRdb lists it. The V and J genes are TRBV21-1 and TRBJ2-4; the D call TRBD1 from the table was never checked on the DNA. TRBV21-1 is designated a pseudogene. The CDR3 region is 21 residues in length, termini included. The CDR3 region is CASSKTIIHRGLWERENIQYF.

This clone was picked up one time. The chain uses TRBV10-2 and TRBJ2-7; 8 bases are shared with TRBD2. The V segment lost 8 bases and the J segment 0 bases; nucleotides outside the gene matches: 6. Per germline, CDR1 WSHSY and CDR2 SAAADI. The CDR3 covers 14 residues. CDR3 in amino acids: CASRPSGRSYEQYF. The CDR3 DNA sequence: TGCGCCAGCCGCCCTAGCGGGCGCTCCTACGAGCAGTACTTC.

The V call is TRBV6-6, the J call TRBJ2-1, with 11 bases matching TRBD2. The CDR3 has 18 residues. The ends lost 5 bases at V and 7 bases at J; junction bases unmatched: 16. Germline V gives CDR1 MNHNY, CDR2 SVGAGI (reference sequence). CDR3 bases: TGTGCCAGCAGTCCGGGACTAGCGGCCCTTGAGCGGGGGAATGAGCAGTTCTTC. Translated: CASSPGLAALERGNEQFF.

This chain joins TRBV30 and TRBJ2-7; unclear D gene. Germline V CDR1 and CDR2: GTSNPN, SVGIG (reference sequence). This CDR3 is 12 amino acids long. V lost 4 bases, J lost 0 bases, and 7 bases lay in between. The CDR3 region has the DNA TGTGCCTGGACAGAGGCCTCCTACGAGCAGTACTTC. It yields the protein CAWTEASYEQYF. The full variable domain, its missing parts supplied by reference TRBV30 and TRBJ2-7, is SQTIHQWPATLVQPVGSPLSLECTVEGTSNPNLYWYRQAAGRGLQLLFYSVGIGQISSEVPQNLSASRPQDRQFILSSKKLLLSDSGFYLCAWTEASYEQYFGPGTRLTVT.

The rearrangement joins TRBV14 to TRBJ1-2; 9 positions match TRBD1. V lost 4 bases and J lost 4; bases outside the gene matches: 7. The CDR3 runs to 15 residues. The germline V gene has CDR1 SGHDN and CDR2 FVKESK. The CDR3 DNA reads as TGTGCCAGCAGCCCGGGACAGGGAGTTCGCTATGGCTACACCTTC. Protein sequence: CASSPGQGVRYGYTF.

The chain uses TRBV27 and TRBJ1-2; D not resolved. Deletions cut 6 bases from V and 4 bases from J, with 12 bases between. The germline V gene has CDR1 MNHEY and CDR2 SMNVEV (reference sequence). The CDR3 is made up of 13 amino acids. The CDR3 reads CASRTGSRYGYTF. The CDR3 bases are TGTGCCAGCAGGACGGGTTCTCGCTATGGCTACACCTTC.

About this clone itself: One end of the junction is discordant with germline, which a read error may explain. The genes are TRBV7-7 and TRBJ2-5; the match to TRBD2 covers 14 bases. The CDR3 extends over 16 amino acids. Germline loops: CDR1 SSHAT, CDR2 FNYEAQ (reference sequence). The CDR3 coding sequence is TGTGCTAGCAGCCTCAGGACTAGCGGGGGGCAAGAGACCCAGTACTTC. Translated: CASSLRTSGGQETQYF. Variable domain in full (rest from reference TRBV7-7 and TRBJ2-5): GAGVSQSPRYKVTKRGQDVTLRCDPISSHATLYWYQQALGQGPEFLTYFNYEAQPDKSGLPSDRFSAERPEGSISTLTIQRTEQRDSAMYRCASSLRTSGGQETQYFGPGTRLLVL.

V is TRBV28 and J is TRBJ2-5; 7 bases match TRBD2. Germline V gene lookup returns CDR1 MDHEN and CDR2 SYDVKM. This CDR3 spans 14 amino acids. After removal of 3 bases from V and 2 bases from J, the junction contained 3 bases not matched to a gene. The CDR3: CASSFGTTQETQYF. The CDR3 region has the DNA TGTGCCAGCAGTTTCGGGACTACACAAGAGACCCAGTACTTC.

This chain uses TRBV6-5 with TRBJ1-1, with a weak D call TRBD1 (5 bases). Germline CDR1 and CDR2: MNHEY and SVGAGI. There are 14 residues in the CDR3. The V end lost 8 bases, the J end lost 4 bases, and 17 bases lay between the germline ends. Here the CDR3 DNA reads TGTGCCAGCGGAGGGACCCAAAGAGCCACTGAAGCTTTCTTT. This encodes CASGGTQRATEAFF.

The rearrangement joins TRBV30 to TRBJ1-2, with a tentative D call TRBD1 (5 bases). With 1 base removed from V and 3 bases from J, the gap between germline ends came to 27 bases. The CDR3 has 19 amino acids. CDR1 and CDR2 (germline): GTSNPN, SVGIG (reference sequence). The CDR3 sequence: CAWSGIGSGAGNTYYGYTF. As DNA, the CDR3 is TGTGCCTGGAGTGGGATCGGGAGTGGGGCAGGGAATACCTACTATGGCTACACCTTC.

V is TRBV3-1 (or the pseudogene TRBV3-2) and J is TRBJ2-7; tentatively, D is TRBD2 (6 bases). Trimming stripped 1 base from V and 7 bases from J, with 11 bases between. Per the germline V gene, CDR1 is LGHDT and CDR2 is YNNKEL (reference sequence). This CDR3 has 13 amino acids. CDR3 DNA: TGTGCCAGCAGCCAAGGGGAAGGAGGGGAGCAGTACTTC. Encoded protein: CASSQGEGGEQYF.

The chain combines TRBV4-1 with TRBJ2-7; TRBD1 matches 8 bases. This CDR3 comprises 15 residues. Per the germline V gene, CDR1 is MGHRA and CDR2 is YSYEKL. V was clipped by 2 bases and J by 2 bases; unmatched bases: 5. The CDR3 loop is CASSQRQGLAYEQYF. In DNA, the CDR3 is TGCGCCAGCAGCCAACGACAGGGGCTCGCCTACGAGCAGTACTTC.

The rearrangement links TRBV23-1 to TRBJ1-6; 10 nucleotides line up with TRBD1. TRBV23-1 is sorted into the ORF group, with uncertain function. V shed 6 bases, J shed 2 bases, and the junction held 10 bases outside the gene matches. CDR3 length: 18 amino acids. The CDR3 nucleotides are TGCGCCAGCAGACACCGGGACAGGGGTTCCACCTATAATTCACCCCTCCACTTT. It encodes CASRHRDRGSTYNSPLHF.

The chain couples TRBV5-8 to TRBJ1-2; TRBD1 aligns across 8 bases. CDR3 length: 14 amino acids. Germline CDR1 is SGHTS and CDR2 is YDEGEE. Unmatched junction bases numbered 6, after V lost 4 bases and J lost 4 bases. The CDR3 loop is CASSNGQGPYGYTF. CDR3 nucleotide sequence: TGTGCCAGCAGCAACGGACAGGGACCCTATGGCTACACCTTC.

Here the CDR3 DNA reads TGCGCCAGCAGTGAACAGAAACTGGTCGAGCAGTACTTC. It encodes CASSEQKLVEQYF. V is TRBV10-2 and J is TRBJ2-7; D gene uncertain. Germline-derived CDR1 and CDR2 are WSHSY and SAAADI. Deletions cut 3 bases from V and 6 bases from J, with 12 bases between. The CDR3 has 13 amino acids.

The V call is TRBV14, the J call TRBJ2-7, with 12 bases that match TRBD2. The CDR3 length is 17 residues. Germline V gene sequence: CDR1 SGHDN, CDR2 FVKESK. Trimming cost V 4 bases and J 0 bases; bases outside gene matches: 7. The CDR3 bases are TGTGCCAGCAGCCGACTAGCGGGGGCGACGAGCTCCTACGAGCAGTACTTC. This gives the protein CASSRLAGATSSYEQYF.

The chain recombines TRBV10-3 with TRBJ1-1; tentative D call: TRBD1 (6 bases). Germline loops: CDR1 ENHRY, CDR2 SYGVKD. Trimming removed 8 bases at V and 7 bases at J, with 20 bases between. The CDR3 contains 14 residues. This CDR3 reads CAIQRTGTSIEAFF. DNA of the CDR3: TGTGCCATCCAGCGGACCGGGACAAGCATTGAAGCTTTCTTT.